This passage covers 10 T cell receptor beta chains from one sample sequenced in a study of T-cell memory formation after mild COVID-19. TCRdb fed the 5' RACE reads into MiXCR, producing one record per CDR3 protein. The repertoire holds 290,000 or so distinct CDR3 sequences, 19% seen once, with around 21% in the top ten. Sequencing was performed on PBMCs or a T cell subset sorted from them (not recorded which). Receptor source: a man between 18 and 35 years old who had mild COVID-19 (a few samples of this study predate the infection). Cell type and time point are not known.

As concerns this clonotype: Because the CDR3's place on the DNA is in doubt, the DNA is left out and the CDR3 is given as listed by TCRdb. This chain links TRBV6-1 with TRBJ2-2; no check of the table's D call, TRBD1, against the DNA was made. Including both end residues, the CDR3 is 14 amino acids long. Germline V gene lookup returns CDR1 MNHNS and CDR2 SASEGT. The CDR3 sequence: CASSSSTAGGELFF.

This clonotype occurred a few times. The chain uses TRBV4-3 and TRBJ2-1; unclear D gene. Trimming took off 1 base at V and 4 bases at J, with 8 bases between the two ends. Germline assignment: CDR1 LGHNA and CDR2 YSLEER. The CDR3 extends over 14 amino acids. The CDR3 protein is CASSQGDGYNEQFF. The CDR3 nucleotides read TGCGCCAGCAGCCAAGGGGATGGGTACAATGAGCAGTTCTTC.

This chain uses TRBV5-1 with TRBJ2-1, with D possibly being TRBD1 or TRBD2 (5 bases each). This CDR3 comprises 13 residues. Germline-derived CDR1 and CDR2 are SGHRS and YFSETQ. The ends were cut back, 4 bases at V and 9 bases at J, with 14 bases in the middle. CDR3 loop: CASSLEGSGEQFF. CDR3 sequence (DNA): TGCGCCAGCAGCCTTGAGGGGAGTGGTGAGCAGTTCTTC.

The genes are TRBV4-3 and TRBJ1-6, with TRBD1 as a possible D gene (6 bases). The CDR3 is 18 residues long. Germline V lookup: CDR1 LGHNA, CDR2 YSLEER. The ends were cut back, 3 bases at V and 9 bases at J, with 24 bases in the middle. CDR3 in DNA: TGCGCCAGCAGCCACCTCTCGATGACGGGACAAGACCTTTCACCCCTCCACTTT. Encoded protein: CASSHLSMTGQDLSPLHF.

This clonotype has a handful of counts. CDR3 in amino acids: CASSPADANYGYTF. The CDR3 DNA is TGTGCCAGCAGCCCTGCGGATGCTAACTATGGCTACACCTTC. The V call is TRBV11-2, the J call TRBJ1-2, with D unclear. There are 14 residues in the CDR3. Trimming pared 5 bases from V and 0 bases from J, leaving 10 bases between. The germline V gene encodes CDR1 SGHAT and CDR2 FQNNGV.

This clonotype has just a few counts. The chain combines TRBV6-6 with TRBJ2-5; the D call may be TRBD1 or TRBD2 (5 bases each). CDR1 MNHNY and CDR2 SVGAGI come from the germline V gene (reference sequence). The ends were cut back, 0 bases at V and 2 bases at J, with 16 bases in the middle. The CDR3 runs to 17 residues. The CDR3: CASSYSGPGWGQETQYF. In DNA, the CDR3 is TGTGCCAGCAGTTACTCGGGCCCGGGGTGGGGGCAAGAGACCCAGTACTTC.

This clonotype was counted only a few times. The chain couples TRBV2 to TRBJ2-3; a weak D match, TRBD2 (5 bases). V shed 2 bases and J shed 4 bases, with 10 bases lying between them. CDR3 size: 14 residues. Germline CDR1 is SNHLY and CDR2 is FYNNEI. The CDR3 sequence: CASSEKGEPDTQYF. For the CDR3, the DNA is TGTGCCAGCAGTGAAAAGGGAGAACCAGATACGCAGTATTTT. Using reference TRBV2 and TRBJ2-3 for the parts outside the CDR3, the full variable domain is EPEVTQTPSHQVTQMGQEVILRCVPISNHLYFYWYRQILGQKVEFLVSFYNNEISEKSEIFDDQFSVERPDGSNFTLKIRSTKLEDSAMYFCASSEKGEPDTQYFGPGTRLTVL.

V usage is TRBV12-3 or TRBV12-4 and J usage is TRBJ1-2; no definite D call. V was trimmed by 3 bases and J by 0 bases, leaving 5 bases between them. This CDR3 contains 13 residues. In nucleotides, the CDR3 is TGTGCCAGCAGTTTTGCGGCTAACTATGGCTACACCTTC. It yields the protein CASSFAANYGYTF.

This chain joins TRBV10-2 and TRBJ2-3, with 9 positions matching TRBD2. Germline CDR1 is WSHSY and CDR2 is SAAADI. This CDR3 has 17 residues. Trimming took 1 base from V and 2 from J; bases not matched to a gene: 7. For the CDR3, the DNA is TGCGCCAGCAGTGAGTACCCCCTAGCGGGGTACACAGATACGCAGTATTTT. Translation: CASSEYPLAGYTDTQYF.

This clonotype was picked up a small number of times. V usage is TRBV9 and J usage is TRBJ1-2, with D unclear. This CDR3 has 12 residues. Per the germline V gene, CDR1 is SGDLS and CDR2 is YYNGEE. V lost 3 bases to trimming and J lost 4 bases, with 7 bases between them. CDR3 sequence reads: CASSDGFYGYTF. The CDR3 DNA follows: TGTGCCAGCAGCGACGGGTTCTATGGCTACACCTTC. The complete variable domain, with remaining parts taken from reference TRBV9 and TRBJ1-2, reads DSGVTQTPKHLITATGQRVTLRCSPRSGDLSVYWYQQSLDQGLQFLIQYYNGEERAKGNILERFSAQQFPDLHSELNLSSLELGDSALYFCASSDGFYGYTFGSGTRLTVV.